These 23 T cell receptor beta chains share one sample of origin, sequenced in a study of T cells in Graves' hyperthyroidism and ophthalmopathy. TCR beta CDR3 sequences were amplified from RNA transcripts. Carried out on the TCR CDR3, a first-round RT-PCR used the HTBI primer set. TCRdb reprocessed the multiplex PCR reads with MiXCR, giving one entry per CDR3 protein. The top ten clones hold around a third of a sample with 600,000 to 650,000 distinct CDR3 sequences, roughly 20% of them seen once. Sequences were obtained from blood. The receptors were gathered from a man in his thirties or forties with Graves' ophthalmopathy.

The chain has TRBV28 and TRBJ1-4, with D unresolved. V was clipped by 5 bases and J by 8 bases, with 15 bases between them. Germline CDR1 and CDR2: MDHEN and SYDVKM. This CDR3 is 14 amino acids long. The CDR3 spells CASSPQRLLEKLFF. The DNA for the CDR3 is TGTGCCAGCAGTCCGCAACGACTGTTAGAAAAACTGTTTTTT.

The J gene is TRBJ2-1, the V gene TRBV28; TRBD2 might be the D (5 bases). Trimming stripped 5 bases from V and 5 bases from J, with 19 bases between. CDR3 size: 16 residues. Germline V gives CDR1 MDHEN, CDR2 SYDVKM. The CDR3 loop reads CASSPQRLGRNNEQFF. CDR3 sequence (DNA): TGTGCCAGCAGTCCGCAGCGGCTAGGACGGAACAATGAGCAGTTCTTC.

The J gene is TRBJ2-7, the V gene TRBV20-1; D call uncertain. The CDR3 covers 15 residues. Trimming took 5 bases from V and 3 from J, leaving 20 bases between them. Germline V lookup: CDR1 DFQATT, CDR2 SNEGSKA (reference sequence). This CDR3 is CSAFSSYHIGYEQYF. CDR3 nucleotides: TGCAGTGCTTTTTCATCTTACCACATCGGCTACGAGCAGTACTTC.

The rearrangement uses TRBV7-9 and TRBJ2-1, with a tentative D call TRBD2 (6 bases). V lost 5 bases and J 9 bases, leaving 23 bases between the germline ends. CDR3 size: 16 residues. The V gene's germline CDR1 is SEHNR and CDR2 FQNEAQ (reference sequence). CDR3 residues: CASSRIRKIAVPEQFF. As DNA, the CDR3 is TGTGCCAGCAGCCGTATCAGAAAGATAGCGGTTCCTGAGCAGTTCTTC. Full variable domain (rest looked up from reference TRBV7-9 and TRBJ2-1): DTGVSQNPRHKITKRGQNVTFRCDPISEHNRLYWYRQTLGQGPEFLTYFQNEAQLEKSRLLSDRFSAERPKGSFSTLEIQRTEQGDSAMYLCASSRIRKIAVPEQFFGPGTRLTVL.

This chain uses TRBV19 with TRBJ2-3; unclear D gene. CDR1 is LNHDA and CDR2 is SQIVND in the germline V gene (reference sequence). This CDR3 spans 15 amino acids. Trimming took off 5 bases at V and 4 bases at J, with 16 bases between the two ends. This CDR3 is CASSPGPPGPDTQYF. The CDR3 DNA is TGTGCCAGTAGTCCCGGGCCTCCAGGTCCAGATACGCAGTATTTT.

This clonotype was found a few times. J is TRBJ2-5 and V is TRBV28; D is unresolved. CDR3 length equals 11 residues. The V end was cut by 5 bases, the J end by 5 bases, with 6 bases between. Germline CDR1 reads MDHEN; CDR2 reads SYDVKM. The CDR3 sequence is CASSGVETQYF. CDR3 DNA sequence: TGTGCCAGCAGTGGAGTGGAGACCCAGTACTTC.

This clonotype was seen repeatedly, ten times or more. This chain uses TRBV28 with TRBJ2-1; 13 nucleotides match TRBD2. CDR1 and CDR2 (germline): MDHEN, SYDVKM. This CDR3 is built from 16 residues. Germline trimming cut 4 bases from V and 7 bases from J; bases unmatched to any gene: 7. The CDR3 is CASSSGLAGLGNEQFF. Written as DNA, the CDR3 is TGTGCCAGCAGTTCGGGACTAGCGGGATTGGGGAATGAGCAGTTCTTC.

Many counts were recorded for this clonotype. The rearrangement uses TRBV18 and TRBJ2-7; possible D gene TRBD1, 6 bases. CDR1 is KGHSH, CDR2 LQKENI, per germline. The CDR3 has 15 amino acids. Between the trimmed V and J ends, which lost 1 base and 4 bases, there was a span of 14 bases. The CDR3 coding sequence is TGTGCCAGCTCACCACGGAGACAGGAGAAATACGAGCAGTACTTC. Its protein product is CASSPRRQEKYEQYF.

The chain is built from TRBV2 and TRBJ2-5; D may be TRBD1 or TRBD2 (6 bases each). V dropped 6 bases and J dropped 4 bases, with 12 bases sitting between them. Germline lookup yields CDR1 SNHLY and CDR2 FYNNEI. CDR3 length: 13 amino acids. CDR3 nucleotides: TGTGCCAGCAGGGGGGGCAGGGGAGAGACCCAGTACTTC. Residues: CASRGGRGETQYF.

The chain recombines TRBV5-8 with TRBJ2-2; no clear D. This CDR3 is built from 16 residues. Trimming removed 0 bases at V and 6 bases at J, with 15 bases between. Germline V gene sequence: CDR1 SGHTS, CDR2 YDEGEE. The CDR3 bases are TGTGCCAGCAGCTTGGTAGGGCAGAAAAGGGCCGGGGAGCTGTTTTTT. Translated: CASSLVGQKRAGELFF.

The V gene is TRBV5-1, the J gene TRBJ2-4; D assignment may be TRBD1 or TRBD2 (5 bases each). CDR3 length: 15 amino acids. Germline V gives CDR1 SGHRS, CDR2 YFSETQ. V lost 4 bases and J 7 bases, leaving 18 bases between the germline ends. The CDR3 DNA reads as TGCGCCAGCAGCCGATCATATGGGGGAAAGAACATTCAGTACTTC. It specifies CASSRSYGGKNIQYF.

This clonotype showed up many times. This chain links TRBV5-1 with TRBJ2-1, with D possibly being TRBD1 or TRBD2 (5 bases each). Germline values: CDR1 SGHRS, CDR2 YFSETQ. V was clipped by 1 base and J by 5 bases, with 13 bases between them. The CDR3 is 15 amino acids. This CDR3 is CASSLFGDANNEQFF. In DNA form, the CDR3 reads TGCGCCAGCAGCTTGTTCGGGGACGCCAACAATGAGCAGTTCTTC.

In this sample, this clonotype turned up a few times. The chain recombines TRBV9 with TRBJ2-3, with 9 bases lining up with TRBD1. Trimming took 4 bases from V and 4 from J; bases not matched to a gene: 7. This CDR3 is built from 15 residues. In germline, CDR1 is SGDLS, CDR2 YYNGEE. CDR3 sequence (DNA): TGTGCCAGCAGCCCCCAAGGACAGGGGCCAGATACGCAGTATTTT. Amino acids: CASSPQGQGPDTQYF.

This clonotype was counted a few times. The chain links TRBV6-1 to TRBJ2-1; TRBD2 aligns across 7 bases. CDR1 is MNHNS and CDR2 is SASEGT in the germline V gene. The CDR3 length is 15 residues. Trimming at V came to 5 bases and at J to 3 bases, leaving 7 bases not matched to a gene. CDR3 nucleotide sequence: TGTGCCAGCAGTAGTGGGGGGGAGTACTACAATGAGCAGTTCTTC. Translated, it gives CASSSGGEYYNEQFF.

In its sample, this clonotype was seen a few times. The rearrangement uses TRBV12-3 or TRBV12-4 and TRBJ2-2; D might be TRBD2 (5 bases). The CDR3 has 13 amino acids. V was trimmed by 2 bases and J by 6 bases, leaving 7 bases between them. The DNA of the CDR3 is TGTGCCAGCAGTTTACTAGCACCCGGGGAGCTGTTTTTT. Translated: CASSLLAPGELFF.

The chain combines TRBV24-1 with TRBJ2-2; TRBD1 aligns across 9 bases. The CDR3 consists of 17 residues. Trimming took 5 bases from V and 6 from J; bases not matched to a gene: 12. Germline-derived CDR1 and CDR2 are KGHDR and SFDVKD. CDR3 amino acids: CATSAPPGQGSPGELFF. The CDR3 bases are TGTGCCACCAGTGCCCCTCCGGGACAGGGATCTCCCGGGGAGCTGTTTTTT.

Many counts were recorded for this clonotype. The chain has TRBV20-1 and TRBJ2-1; D possibly corresponds to TRBD2 (6 bases). The V gene's germline CDR1 is DFQATT and CDR2 SNEGSKA (reference sequence). With 2 bases removed from V and 5 bases from J, the gap between germline ends came to 13 bases. The CDR3 contains 14 residues. The CDR3 region has the DNA TGCAGTGCTAGAAGGGAGGATGGGAACAATGAGCAGTTCTTC. Translation: CSARREDGNNEQFF.

This clonotype was counted at least ten times. This chain connects TRBV12-3 or TRBV12-4 to TRBJ2-1; TRBD2 is a possible D gene (5 bases). Trimming took 3 bases from V and 2 from J, leaving 5 bases between them. The CDR3 is 13 amino acids. The CDR3 loop reads CASSFGTYNEQFF. In DNA, the CDR3 is TGTGCCAGCAGTTTCGGGACCTACAATGAGCAGTTCTTC.

The genes are TRBV10-1 and TRBJ2-5; 7 bases are shared with TRBD1. Germline CDR1 is WNHNN and CDR2 is SYGVQD (reference sequence). The CDR3 loop spans 14 amino acids. Trimming cost V 10 bases and J 2 bases; bases outside gene matches: 10. The CDR3 sequence is CANPSGTAQETQYF. As DNA, the CDR3 is TGCGCCAACCCAAGTGGGACAGCACAAGAGACCCAGTACTTC.

On this clonotype itself: A read error may be the cause here, since a much bigger clone is one base away. The chain recombines TRBV27 with TRBJ1-6; D gene ambiguous. Germline V lookup: CDR1 MNHEY, CDR2 SMNVEV (reference sequence). The length of the CDR3 is 19 residues. The V end was cut by 5 bases, the J end by 11 bases, with 31 bases between. Written as DNA, the CDR3 is TGTGCCAGCAGTCCAATCCCGGTTATTCAATTCAATGGATCTCCACCCCTCCACTTT. This encodes CASSPIPVIQFNGSPPLHF.

This clonotype was observed a handful of times. V is TRBV28 and J is TRBJ2-3; the match to TRBD1 covers 8 bases. The V segment lost 4 bases and the J segment 4 bases; nucleotides outside the gene matches: 4. This CDR3 spans 14 amino acids. CDR1 is MDHEN and CDR2 is SYDVKM in the germline V gene. CDR3 coding DNA: TGTGCCAGCAGTTCAGGGGGCTCAGCAGATACGCAGTATTTT. Translation gives CASSSGGSADTQYF.

This clonotype was recorded many times. The chain employs TRBV29-1 and TRBJ1-1, with D perhaps TRBD1 (6 bases). Looked up from germline, CDR1 is SQVTM and CDR2 is ANQGSEA. This CDR3 spans 12 amino acids. V was shortened by 3 bases and J by 1 base, with 6 bases between the two germline ends. This CDR3 reads CSVETGNTEAFF. The CDR3 DNA is TGCAGCGTTGAGACAGGGAACACTGAAGCTTTCTTT.

This clonotype was found a few times. The chain joins TRBV27 to TRBJ1-5; tentatively, D is TRBD1 (6 bases). CDR1 and CDR2 (germline): MNHEY, SMNVEV (reference sequence). V lost 6 bases and J lost 7, with 19 bases in between. The CDR3 sequence is 15 residues long. The CDR3 here is CASRSEQGEKQPQHF. Written as DNA, the CDR3 is TGTGCCAGCAGGTCTGAACAGGGCGAGAAACAGCCCCAGCATTTT.